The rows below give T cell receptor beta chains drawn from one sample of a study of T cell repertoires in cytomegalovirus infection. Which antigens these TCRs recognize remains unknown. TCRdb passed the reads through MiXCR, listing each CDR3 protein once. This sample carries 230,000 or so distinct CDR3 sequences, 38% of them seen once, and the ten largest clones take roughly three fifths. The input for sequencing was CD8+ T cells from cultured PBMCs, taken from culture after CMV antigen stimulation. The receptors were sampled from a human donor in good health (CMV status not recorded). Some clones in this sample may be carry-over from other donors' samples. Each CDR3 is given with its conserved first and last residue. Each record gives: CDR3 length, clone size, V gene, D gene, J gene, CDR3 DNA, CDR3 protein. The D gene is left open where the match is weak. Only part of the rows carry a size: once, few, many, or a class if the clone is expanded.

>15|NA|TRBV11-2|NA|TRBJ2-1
TGTGCCAGCAGCTACCGCGGTGAGTCAGACAATGAGCAGTTCTTC
CASSYRGESDNEQFF
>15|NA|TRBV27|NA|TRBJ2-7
TGTGCCAGCAGTCAACGACTCCTGAGGACCTACGAGCAGTACTTC
CASSQRLLRTYEQYF
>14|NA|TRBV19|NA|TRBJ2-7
TGTGCCAGTAGTATAAGTAGAGGACCAGAAGAGCAGTACTTC
CASSISRGPEEQYF
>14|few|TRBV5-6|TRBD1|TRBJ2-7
TGTGCCAGCAGTTCCGGGACAGGGGCCCGCGAGCAGTACTTC
CASSSGTGAREQYF
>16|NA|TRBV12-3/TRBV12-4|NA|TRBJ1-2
TGTGCCAGCAGTTTCTTCCCCCGGGGAGACAACTATGGCTACACCTTC
CASSFFPRGDNYGYTF
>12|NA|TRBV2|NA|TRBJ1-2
TGTGCCAGCAGTGACACAAACTATGGCTACACCTTC
CASSDTNYGYTF
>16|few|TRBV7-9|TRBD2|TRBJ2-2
TGTGCCAGCAGCTCTCTAGCGGGAGGGGTCACCGGGGAGCTGTTTTTT
CASSSLAGGVTGELFF
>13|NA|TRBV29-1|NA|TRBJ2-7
TGCAGCGTCGGGGGAGACAGGGTCAACGAGCAGTACTTC
CSVGGDRVNEQYF
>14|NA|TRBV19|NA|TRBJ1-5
TGTGCCAGTAGTATCCTCAACTCGACCCCTCCCGAGCATTTT
CASSILNSTPPEHF
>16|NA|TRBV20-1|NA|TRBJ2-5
TGCAGTGTTAGAGCACAGAGTCACGACCACGGGGAGACCCAGTACTTC
CSVRAQSHDHGETQYF
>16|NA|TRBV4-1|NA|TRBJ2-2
TGCGCCAGCAGCCAAGATTCACAGGGAGGATCCGGGGAGCTGTTTTTT
CASSQDSQGGSGELFF
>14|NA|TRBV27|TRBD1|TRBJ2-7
TGTGCCAGCAGTTTTCTCGGACAGGGGTACGAGCAGTACTTC
CASSFLGQGYEQYF
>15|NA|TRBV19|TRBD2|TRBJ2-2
TGTGCCAGTAGACTCGCGGGGGGGGGCACCGGGGAGCTGTTTTTT
CASRLAGGGTGELFF
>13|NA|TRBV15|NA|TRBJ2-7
TGTGCCACCAGCAGAGATGTAGGGTTTGAGCAGTACTTC
CATSRDVGFEQYF
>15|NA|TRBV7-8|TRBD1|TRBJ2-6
TGTGCCAGCAGCCTGGGACAGGGGGGGGCGTTCGTCCTGACTTTC
CASSLGQGGAFVLTF
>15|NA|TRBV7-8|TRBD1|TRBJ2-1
TGTGCCAGCAGCTTCTACAGGGGGCGCAACAATGAGCAGTTCTTC
CASSFYRGRNNEQFF
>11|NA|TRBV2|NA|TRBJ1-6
TGTGCCAGCACTGCGAATTCACCCCTCCACTTT
CASTANSPLHF
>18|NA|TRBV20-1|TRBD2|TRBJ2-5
TGCAGTGCTTCTACGGCCGGGACTAGCGGGATGGGGAAAGAGACCCAGTACTTC
CSASTAGTSGMGKETQYF
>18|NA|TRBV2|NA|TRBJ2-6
TGTGCCAGCAGTGGAGACCTAAAAAAGGACTCTGGGGCCAACGTCCTGACTTTC
CASSGDLKKDSGANVLTF
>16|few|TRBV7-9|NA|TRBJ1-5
TGTGCCAGCAGCTTATCGGGGGGCGCGGGCAATCAGCCCCAGCATTTT
CASSLSGGAGNQPQHF
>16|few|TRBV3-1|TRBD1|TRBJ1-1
TGTGCCAGCAGCCCTCACAGGGGGCGTATCAACACTGAAGCTTTCTTT
CASSPHRGRINTEAFF
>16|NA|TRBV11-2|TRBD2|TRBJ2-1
TGTGCCAGCAGTCCAGAGGTAGCGGGAGGGGCCAATGAGCAGTTCTTC
CASSPEVAGGANEQFF
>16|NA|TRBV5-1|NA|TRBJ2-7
TGCGCCAGCAGCTTGGGGTCGGGGGAAAGCTCCTACGAGCAGTACTTC
CASSLGSGESSYEQYF
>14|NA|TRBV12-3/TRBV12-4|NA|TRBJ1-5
TGTGCCAGCAGTGTTCTCGGTTCTGGTCAGCCCCAGCATTTT
CASSVLGSGQPQHF
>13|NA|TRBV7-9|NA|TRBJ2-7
TGTGCCAGCAGCCCTTCGGGGGATCAGGTGCAGTACTTC
CASSPSGDQVQYF
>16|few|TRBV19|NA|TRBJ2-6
TGTGCCAGTAGTATCATATCGGGGCGTGGGGCCAACGTCCTGACTTTC
CASSIISGRGANVLTF
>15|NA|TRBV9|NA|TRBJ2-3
TGTGCCAGCAGCGGGACTCCAGCCAACACAGATACGCAGTATTTT
CASSGTPANTDTQYF